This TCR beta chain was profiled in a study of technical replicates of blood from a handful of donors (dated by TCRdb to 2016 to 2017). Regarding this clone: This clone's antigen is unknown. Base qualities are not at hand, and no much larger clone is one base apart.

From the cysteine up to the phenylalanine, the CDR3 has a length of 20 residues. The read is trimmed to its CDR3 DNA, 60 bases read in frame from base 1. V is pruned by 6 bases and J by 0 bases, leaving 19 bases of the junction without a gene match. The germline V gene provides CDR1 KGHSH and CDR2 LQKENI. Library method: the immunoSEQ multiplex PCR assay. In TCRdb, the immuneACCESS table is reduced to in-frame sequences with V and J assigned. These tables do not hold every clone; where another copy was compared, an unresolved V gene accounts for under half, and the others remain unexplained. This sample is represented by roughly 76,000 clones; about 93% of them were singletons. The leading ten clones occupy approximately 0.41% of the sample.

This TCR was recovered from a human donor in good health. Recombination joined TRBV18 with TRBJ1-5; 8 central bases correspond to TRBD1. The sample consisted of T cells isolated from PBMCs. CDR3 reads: CASSPWGQDRARNSNQPQHF. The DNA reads TGTGCCAGCTCTCCTTGGGGGCAGGACAGGGCCAGAAATAGCAATCAGCCCCAGCATTTT.